The 22 T cell receptor beta chains given below trace back to one sample, sequenced in a study of cytomegalovirus exposure and HLA in healthy donors. The PCR had 60 Vbeta and 13 Jbeta primers. The repertoire was sequenced with immunoSEQ multiplex PCR; TCRdb's copy has only in-frame clones and lacks some. The sample consists of 65,000 or so clones, less than 65% of them appearing once. Sequences were obtained from PBMCs. The receptor source for this set is a man aged 25 to 40 in good health and CMV-seronegative.

This clone has only a few counts. The CDR3 loop reads CASSVAPTGGGETQYF. The CDR3 DNA follows: TGTGCCAGCAGCGTAGCCCCTACTGGCGGGGGGGAGACCCAGTACTTC. The chain combines TRBV9 with TRBJ2-5; 8 bases fit TRBD2. The length of the CDR3 is 16 residues. Germline values: CDR1 SGDLS, CDR2 YYNGEE. V was pared by 0 bases and J by 5 bases, with 9 bases of the junction left unmatched.

The chain employs TRBV7-2 and TRBJ1-1, with D perhaps TRBD1 (5 bases). Trimming cost V 4 bases and J 8 bases, with 14 bases left between them. This CDR3 is 13 amino acids long. Germline CDR1 reads SGHTA; CDR2 reads FQGNSA. The CDR3 DNA sequence: TGTGCCAGCAGCTCGAACCTCCGGGGGGAAGCTTTCTTT. Protein sequence: CASSSNLRGEAFF.

With regard to this clone: One end of the junction fails to match germline, which may point to a read error. The chain recombines TRBV4-1 with TRBJ2-6, with TRBD1 matching over 9 bases. The CDR3 runs to 18 residues. The germline V gene has CDR1 MGHRA and CDR2 YSYEKL. CDR3 amino acids: CASSLTGTGSSGANVLAF. Written as DNA, the CDR3 is TGCGCCAGCAGCTTGACCGGGACAGGGAGCTCTGGGGCCAACGTCCTGGCTTTC.

J is TRBJ2-7 and V is TRBV5-4; TRBD2 is a possible D gene (5 bases). CDR1 is SGHNT, CDR2 YYREEE, per germline (reference sequence). The V gene lost 5 bases and the J gene lost 0 bases, with 12 bases spanning the gap. The CDR3 runs 14 residues. This CDR3 reads CASSSSLSSYEQYF. The CDR3 bases are TGTGCCAGCAGTTCTAGCCTTAGCTCCTACGAGCAGTACTTC.

This clone was recorded only once. The chain links TRBV11-3 to TRBJ2-7; 7 bases fit TRBD2. The CDR3 contains 14 residues. J lost 9 bases, V lost 4 bases, and 12 bases had no gene match. Germline V gene lookup returns CDR1 SGHNT and CDR2 YENEEA. The CDR3 DNA follows: TGTGCCAGCAGCTCCGGACTAGAAGGTACGAGGCAGTACTTC. The encoded protein is CASSSGLEGTRQYF.

This clone was observed a single time. The genes are TRBV7-2 and TRBJ2-3; 7 positions agree with TRBD1. This CDR3 spans 13 amino acids. The germline CDR1 and CDR2 sequences are SGHTA and FQGNSA. V lost 10 bases, J lost 3 bases, and 7 bases stayed unmatched. CDR3 loop: CAILGGETDTQYF. The CDR3, as DNA: TGTGCCATCCTAGGGGGCGAGACAGATACGCAGTATTTT.

The V gene is TRBV29-1, the J gene TRBJ2-3; 8 positions match TRBD2. This CDR3 contains 14 residues. The germline V gene encodes CDR1 SQVTM and CDR2 ANQGSEA. Trimming cost V 8 bases and J 2 bases; bases outside gene matches: 9. CDR3 DNA: TGCAGCCCCTTCGGGGGGGCAGCCACAGATACGCAGTATTTT. Protein product: CSPFGGAATDTQYF.

The V call is TRBV18, the J call TRBJ2-1, with 8 bases that match TRBD1. The junction had 1 base not matched to a gene; V was cut back by 0 bases and J by 3 bases. The germline V gene encodes CDR1 KGHSH and CDR2 LQKENI. The CDR3 loop spans 15 amino acids. The CDR3 spells CASSPPGQGYNEQFF. CDR3 DNA sequence: TGTGCCAGCTCACCACCTGGACAGGGCTACAATGAGCAGTTCTTC.

This clone showed up just a few times. This sequence joins TRBV6-1 and TRBJ1-5; no reliable D call. The CDR3 is made up of 13 amino acids. Trimming removed 8 bases from V and 0 bases from J, with 8 bases in between. Germline assignment: CDR1 MNHNS and CDR2 SASEGT. The CDR3 coding sequence is TGTGCCAGCGGCGAGGGTAGCAATCAGCCCCAGCATTTT. Protein product: CASGEGSNQPQHF.

Notes on this clone: The sample holds other DNA sequences that translate to the same CDR3. The rearrangement joins TRBV6-1 to TRBJ1-5; 7 nucleotides line up with TRBD1. The CDR3 has 15 amino acids. Trimming cost V 1 base and J 4 bases; bases outside gene matches: 4. In germline, CDR1 is MNHNS, CDR2 SASEGT. In DNA, the CDR3 is TGTGCCAGCAGTGAAGAGGGGGCGCCTAATCAGCCCCAGCATTTT. Its translation is CASSEEGAPNQPQHF.

This sequence joins TRBV14 and TRBJ2-7; 11 nucleotides align to TRBD2. The CDR3 totals 17 residues. Losses at the gene ends were 1 base for V and 4 bases for J; bases not matched to a gene: 9. In germline, CDR1 is SGHDN, CDR2 FVKESK. CDR3 sequence (DNA): TGTGCCAGCAGCCAAGGGGCTAGCGGGGGGACGCAATACGAGCAGTACTTC. Translation gives CASSQGASGGTQYEQYF.

This clone has only a few counts. V usage is TRBV10-2 and J usage is TRBJ2-5; 8 nucleotides match TRBD2. V shed 7 bases, J shed 2 bases, and the junction held 6 bases outside the gene matches. The CDR3 sequence is 14 residues long. Germline loops: CDR1 WSHSY, CDR2 SAAADI. The CDR3 DNA reads TGCGCCAGCACCAGACGGGGGGGTCAAGAGACCCAGTACTTC. Amino acid sequence: CASTRRGGQETQYF.

The chain combines TRBV6-6 with TRBJ2-7; D is perhaps TRBD1 (6 bases). Germline-derived CDR1 and CDR2 are MNHNY and SVGAGI (reference sequence). CDR3 length: 14 amino acids. V shed 6 bases and J shed 4 bases, with 16 bases lying between them. The DNA of the CDR3 is TGTGCCAGCAGCCTCGACTCGACAGGATACGAGCAGTACTTC. Amino acid sequence: CASSLDSTGYEQYF.

This clone was detected only once. The chain links TRBV6-5 to TRBJ2-2; TRBD2 matches at 7 bases. The CDR3 length is 15 residues. The germline CDR1 and CDR2 sequences are MNHEY and SVGAGI. V dropped 3 bases and J dropped 6; count of bases not matched to a gene: 7. The CDR3 loop reads CASSYWTGGPGELFF. The CDR3 DNA reads TGTGCCAGCAGTTATTGGACGGGAGGTCCCGGGGAGCTGTTTTTT.

The rearrangement joins TRBV29-1 to TRBJ2-5; 9 bases agree with TRBD1. This CDR3 spans 14 amino acids. Germline CDR1 is SQVTM and CDR2 is ANQGSEA. Trimming cost V 4 bases and J 2 bases; bases outside gene matches: 5. The CDR3 DNA follows: TGCAGCGTTGCCCGGGACAGGGCGCAAGAGACCCAGTACTTC. Residues: CSVARDRAQETQYF. The full variable domain, in which reference TRBV29-1 and TRBJ2-5 provide the parts outside the CDR3, is SAVISQKPSRDICQRGTSLTIQCQVDSQVTMMFWYRQQPGQSLTLIATANQGSEATYESGFVIDKFPISRPNLTFSTLTVSNMSPEDSSIYLCSVARDRAQETQYFGPGTRLLVL.

To note about this clone: The identical CDR3 is also encoded by other nucleotide sequences in the sample. The chain links TRBV29-1 to TRBJ1-1; no clear D gene. This CDR3 is built from 11 residues. The germline V and J ends were trimmed by 7 bases and 0 bases, with 6 bases remaining between them. CDR1 and CDR2 (germline): SQVTM, ANQGSEA. The CDR3 region is CSEGVNTEAFF. The CDR3 DNA follows: TGCAGCGAAGGAGTGAACACTGAAGCTTTCTTT.

The V and J genes are TRBV1 and TRBJ1-1; TRBD1 is taken as the D call from the table, unchecked against the DNA. TRBV1 is an annotated pseudogene. The CDR3 covers 19 residues. CDR3 loop: CTSSQDRPSAGTMNTEAFF. DNA of the CDR3: TGCACCAGCAGCCAAGATAGGCCGTCCGCCGGGACAATGAACACTGAAGCTTTCTTT.

The chain recombines TRBV15 with TRBJ2-2, with D maybe TRBD2 (5 bases). V lost 0 bases and J lost 4, with 9 bases in between. From germline, CDR1 is LNHNV and CDR2 YYDKDF (reference sequence). This CDR3 has 15 amino acids. CDR3 sequence: CATSRDMRATGELFF. CDR3 coding DNA: TGTGCCACCAGCAGAGATATGCGGGCCACCGGGGAGCTGTTTTTT.

The J gene is TRBJ1-5, the V gene TRBV2; D is uncertain. The V and J ends lost 6 bases and 4 bases respectively, with 4 bases between them. The CDR3 contains 11 residues. Germline-derived CDR1 and CDR2 are SNHLY and FYNNEI. The CDR3 DNA reads TGTGCCAGCAGCCTAAATCAGCCCCAGCATTTT. Protein product: CASSLNQPQHF.

DNA of the CDR3: TGTGCCAGTGTAGAAGATTACGAGCAGTACTTC. This sequence encodes CASVEDYEQYF. This chain connects TRBV2 to TRBJ2-7, with D unclear. The V gene lost 9 bases and the J gene lost 4 bases, with 10 bases spanning the gap. The CDR3 runs to 11 residues. The V gene's germline CDR1 is SNHLY and CDR2 FYNNEI.

This chain links TRBV30 with TRBJ1-5, with D possibly being TRBD1 (6 bases). With 3 bases removed from V and 6 bases from J, the gap between germline ends came to 15 bases. The CDR3 sequence is 14 residues long. Per the germline V gene, CDR1 is GTSNPN and CDR2 is SVGIG (reference sequence). The CDR3 sequence: CAWSGGGQGQPQHF. The CDR3 DNA reads as TGTGCCTGGAGCGGCGGGGGGCAGGGTCAGCCCCAGCATTTT.

The rearrangement joins TRBV11-3 to TRBJ2-1, with D unresolved. Germline V gives CDR1 SGHNT, CDR2 YENEEA. V lost 5 bases, J lost 4 bases, and 12 bases lay in between. The CDR3 runs 14 residues. The CDR3 here is CASSPESHYNEQFF. The DNA for the CDR3 is TGTGCCAGCAGCCCCGAGTCGCATTACAATGAGCAGTTCTTC.